This T cell receptor beta chain is drawn from a study of siplizumab effects on memory and regulatory T cells. At the level of the study: Paired mixed lymphocyte reactions used siplizumab at 0.8 to 1 ug/mL or no drug. Overall study findings and caveats: Naive T cells looked more diverse than memory cells and looked like major alloresponse contributors.

V was clipped by 5 bases and J by 5 bases; unmatched bases: 15. This CDR3 contains 17 residues. Germline V CDR1 and CDR2: SGHTA, FQGNSA. In the mixed lymphocyte reaction, cells were cocultured for around six days at 37°C. Assays were performed on some 9.2 x 10^4 TCR templates per sample. Sequenced by immunoSEQ multiplex PCR; TCRdb stores in-frame clones only, minus some. The repertoire consists of 12,000 or so clones, with roughly half occurring once and the leading ten covering around two fifths. To note about this clone: Antigen specificity is unknown.

The sequenced sample consisted of CFSE-low (dividing) CD8+ T cells sorted from an allogeneic mixed lymphocyte reaction. This receptor was taken from a human donor in good health; the cells came from an allogeneic mixed lymphocyte reaction. Some clones in this sample may be carry-over from other donors' samples. J is TRBJ2-5 and V is TRBV7-2; 9 bases are a match to TRBD1. The CDR3 DNA reads TGTGCCAGCAGCGACTATGTTAAGACAGGGGGTGAGGAGACCCAGTACTTC. It translates to CASSDYVKTGGEETQYF.